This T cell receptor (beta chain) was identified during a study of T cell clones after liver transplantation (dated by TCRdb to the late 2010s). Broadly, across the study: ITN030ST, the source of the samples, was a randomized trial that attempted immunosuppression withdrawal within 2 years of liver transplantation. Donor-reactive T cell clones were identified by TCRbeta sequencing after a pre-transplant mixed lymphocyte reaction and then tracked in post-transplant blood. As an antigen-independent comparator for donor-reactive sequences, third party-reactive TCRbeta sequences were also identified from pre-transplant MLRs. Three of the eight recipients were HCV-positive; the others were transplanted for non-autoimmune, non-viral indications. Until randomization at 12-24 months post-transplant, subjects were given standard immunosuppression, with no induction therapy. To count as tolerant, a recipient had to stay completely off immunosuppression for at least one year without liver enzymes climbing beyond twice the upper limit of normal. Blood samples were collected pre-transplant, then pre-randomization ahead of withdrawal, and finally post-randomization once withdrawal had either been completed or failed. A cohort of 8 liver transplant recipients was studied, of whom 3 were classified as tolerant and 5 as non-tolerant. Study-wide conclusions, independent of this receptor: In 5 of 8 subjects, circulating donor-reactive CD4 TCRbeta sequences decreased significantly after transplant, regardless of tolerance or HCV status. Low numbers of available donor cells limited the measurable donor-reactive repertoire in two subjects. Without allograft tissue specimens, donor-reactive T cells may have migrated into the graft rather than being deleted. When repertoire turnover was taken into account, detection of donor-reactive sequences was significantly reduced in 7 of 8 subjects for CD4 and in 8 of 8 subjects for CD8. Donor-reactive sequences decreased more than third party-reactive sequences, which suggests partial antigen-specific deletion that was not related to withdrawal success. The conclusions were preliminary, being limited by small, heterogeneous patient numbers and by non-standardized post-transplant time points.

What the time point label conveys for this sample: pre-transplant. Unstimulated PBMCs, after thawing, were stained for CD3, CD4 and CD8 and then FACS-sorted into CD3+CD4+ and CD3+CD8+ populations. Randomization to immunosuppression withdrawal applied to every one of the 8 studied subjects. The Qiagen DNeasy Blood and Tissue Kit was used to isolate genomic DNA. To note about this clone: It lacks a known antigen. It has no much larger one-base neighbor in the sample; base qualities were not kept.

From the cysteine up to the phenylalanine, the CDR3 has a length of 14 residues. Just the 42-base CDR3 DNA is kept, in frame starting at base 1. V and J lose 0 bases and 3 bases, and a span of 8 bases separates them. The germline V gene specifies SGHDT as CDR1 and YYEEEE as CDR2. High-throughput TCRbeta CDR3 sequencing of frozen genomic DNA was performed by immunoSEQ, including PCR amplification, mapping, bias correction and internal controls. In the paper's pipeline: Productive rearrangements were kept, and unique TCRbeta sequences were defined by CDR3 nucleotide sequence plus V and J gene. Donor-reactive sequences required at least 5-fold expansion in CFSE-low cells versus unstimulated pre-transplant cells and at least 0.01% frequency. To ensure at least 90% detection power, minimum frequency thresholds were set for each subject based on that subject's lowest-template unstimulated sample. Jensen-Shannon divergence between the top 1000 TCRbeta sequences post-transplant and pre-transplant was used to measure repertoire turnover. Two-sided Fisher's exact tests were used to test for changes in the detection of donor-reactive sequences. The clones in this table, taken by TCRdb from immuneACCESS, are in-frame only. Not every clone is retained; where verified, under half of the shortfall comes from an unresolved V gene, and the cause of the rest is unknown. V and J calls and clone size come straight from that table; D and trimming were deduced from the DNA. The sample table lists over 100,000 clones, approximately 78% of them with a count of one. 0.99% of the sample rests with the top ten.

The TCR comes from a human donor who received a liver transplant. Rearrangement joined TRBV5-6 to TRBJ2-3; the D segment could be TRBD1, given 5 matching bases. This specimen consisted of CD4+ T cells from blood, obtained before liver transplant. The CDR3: CASSLDRTTDTQYF. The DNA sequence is TGTGCCAGCAGCTTGGACAGGACGACAGATACGCAGTATTTT.